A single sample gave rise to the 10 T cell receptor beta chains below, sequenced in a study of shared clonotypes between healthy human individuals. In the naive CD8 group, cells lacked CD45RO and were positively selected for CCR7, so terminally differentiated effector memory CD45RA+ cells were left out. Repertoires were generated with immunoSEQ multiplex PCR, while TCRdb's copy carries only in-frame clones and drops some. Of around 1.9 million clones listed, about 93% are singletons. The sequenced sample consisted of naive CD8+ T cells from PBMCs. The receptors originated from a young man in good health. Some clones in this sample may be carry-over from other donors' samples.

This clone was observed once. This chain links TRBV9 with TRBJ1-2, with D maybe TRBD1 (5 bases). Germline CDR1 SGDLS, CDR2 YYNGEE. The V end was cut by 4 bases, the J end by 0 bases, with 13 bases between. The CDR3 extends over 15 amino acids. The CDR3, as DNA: TGTGCCAGCAGCCCCACAGGAGTTCCTAACTATGGCTACACCTTC. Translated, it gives CASSPTGVPNYGYTF.

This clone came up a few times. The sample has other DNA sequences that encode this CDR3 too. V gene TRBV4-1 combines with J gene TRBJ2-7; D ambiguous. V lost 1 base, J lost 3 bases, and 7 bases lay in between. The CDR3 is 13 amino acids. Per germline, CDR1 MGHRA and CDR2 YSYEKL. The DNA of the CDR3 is TGCGCCAGCAGCCAAGGGCTGGGCTACGAGCAGTACTTC. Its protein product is CASSQGLGYEQYF.

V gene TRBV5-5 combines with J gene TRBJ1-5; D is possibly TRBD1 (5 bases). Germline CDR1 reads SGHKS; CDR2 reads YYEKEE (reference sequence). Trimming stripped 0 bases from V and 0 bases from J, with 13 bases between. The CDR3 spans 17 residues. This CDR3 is CASSLAETDYSNQPQHF. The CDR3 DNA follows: TGTGCCAGCAGCTTGGCCGAGACAGATTATAGCAATCAGCCCCAGCATTTT.

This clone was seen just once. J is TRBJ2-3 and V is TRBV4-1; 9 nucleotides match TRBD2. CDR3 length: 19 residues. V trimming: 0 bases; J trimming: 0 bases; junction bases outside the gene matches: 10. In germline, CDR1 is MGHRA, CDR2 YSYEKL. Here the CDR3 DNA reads TGCGCCAGCAGCCAAGACCCTAGCGGGACCGGATGGAGCACAGATACGCAGTATTTT. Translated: CASSQDPSGTGWSTDTQYF.

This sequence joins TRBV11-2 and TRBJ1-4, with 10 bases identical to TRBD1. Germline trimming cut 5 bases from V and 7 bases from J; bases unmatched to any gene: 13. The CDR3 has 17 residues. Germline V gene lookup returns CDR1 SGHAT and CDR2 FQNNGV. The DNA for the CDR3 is TGTGCCAGCAGCGCTCAAAGCTGGGACAGGGGAGGTGAAAAACTGTTTTTT. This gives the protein CASSAQSWDRGGEKLFF.

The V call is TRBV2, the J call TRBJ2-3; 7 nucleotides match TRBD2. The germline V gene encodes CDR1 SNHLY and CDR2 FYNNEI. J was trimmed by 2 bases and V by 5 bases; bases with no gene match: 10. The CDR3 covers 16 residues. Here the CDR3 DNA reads TGTGCCAGCAGTTCAACAGCGGGAAAAACCACAGATACGCAGTATTTT. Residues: CASSSTAGKTTDTQYF.

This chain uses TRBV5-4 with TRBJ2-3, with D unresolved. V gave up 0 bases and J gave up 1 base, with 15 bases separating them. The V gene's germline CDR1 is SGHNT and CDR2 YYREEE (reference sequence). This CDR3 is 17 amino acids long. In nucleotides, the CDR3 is TGTGCCAGCAGCTTGGAGGTCGGAGATCCTGGCACAGATACGCAGTATTTT. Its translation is CASSLEVGDPGTDTQYF.

The chain's CDR3 is CASTPGRGGGEQYF. Written as DNA, the CDR3 is TGTGCCAGCACTCCGGGAAGGGGGGGAGGAGAGCAGTACTTC. J is TRBJ2-7 and V is TRBV27, with a weak D call TRBD2 (7 bases). The V end was cut by 7 bases, the J end by 7 bases, with 20 bases between. From germline, CDR1 is MNHEY and CDR2 SMNVEV (reference sequence). The CDR3 consists of 14 residues.

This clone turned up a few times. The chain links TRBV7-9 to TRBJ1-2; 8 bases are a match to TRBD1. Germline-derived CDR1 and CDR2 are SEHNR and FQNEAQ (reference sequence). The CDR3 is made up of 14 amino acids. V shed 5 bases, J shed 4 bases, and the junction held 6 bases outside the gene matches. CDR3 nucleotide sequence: TGTGCCAGCAGCCTGGGACAGGCGGCCTATGGCTACACCTTC. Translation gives CASSLGQAAYGYTF.

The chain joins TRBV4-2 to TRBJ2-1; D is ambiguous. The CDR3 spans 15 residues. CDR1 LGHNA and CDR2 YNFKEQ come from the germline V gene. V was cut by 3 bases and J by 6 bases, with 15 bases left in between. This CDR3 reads CASSQYPRSANEQFF. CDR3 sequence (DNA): TGTGCCAGCAGCCAGTACCCCCGATCTGCCAATGAGCAGTTCTTC.